These 16 T cell receptor beta chains share one sample of origin, sequenced in a study of blood T cell repertoires in COVID-19. The table came from immunoSEQ multiplex PCR; TCRdb's copy has only in-frame clones and leaves some out. Among 250,000 to 350,000 clones listed, approximately 84% were seen once. The source material was peripheral blood. Every receptor here comes from a woman aged 25 to 39 who had recovered from COVID-19.

This rearrangement joins TRBV5-1 to TRBJ1-1; D remains unclear. The CDR3 sequence is 14 residues long. Germline loops: CDR1 SGHRS, CDR2 YFSETQ. With 1 base removed from V and 3 bases from J, the gap between germline ends came to 10 bases. The CDR3 loop reads CASSLSRGDTEAFF. CDR3 nucleotide sequence: TGCGCCAGCAGCTTGTCCCGGGGAGACACTGAAGCTTTCTTT.

This clone was found once. The rearrangement joins TRBV19 to TRBJ1-1; possible D gene TRBD1, 5 bases. The V end lost 5 bases, the J end lost 3 bases, and 13 bases lay between the germline ends. The CDR3 sequence is 14 residues long. Germline V gene lookup returns CDR1 LNHDA and CDR2 SQIVND (reference sequence). The CDR3 nucleotides are TGTGCCAGTAGTCGGCAGGGTGCGGACACTGAAGCTTTCTTT. This codes for CASSRQGADTEAFF.

The genes are TRBV19 and TRBJ1-3; D not resolved. The CDR3 sequence is 15 residues long. Germline CDR1 is LNHDA and CDR2 is SQIVND (reference sequence). With 5 bases removed from V and 0 bases from J, the gap between germline ends came to 11 bases. CDR3 loop: CASSSPGGSGNTIYF. The CDR3 DNA follows: TGTGCCAGTAGTTCTCCAGGAGGCTCTGGAAACACCATATATTTT.

In its sample, this clone ranks as medium-sized (0.01 to 0.1%). The genes are TRBV19 and TRBJ1-2, with a weak D call TRBD1 (6 bases). Germline lookup yields CDR1 LNHDA and CDR2 SQIVND (reference sequence). V lost 6 bases to trimming and J lost 6 bases, with 14 bases between them. The CDR3 runs to 13 residues. In DNA, the CDR3 is TGTGCCAGTAGACCTCCTGGGACACATGGCTACACCTTC. This gives the protein CASRPPGTHGYTF.

CDR3 sequence: CASSQDPDGLYGYTF. As DNA, the CDR3 is TGCGCCAGCAGCCAAGATCCGGACGGACTTTATGGCTACACCTTC. The chain combines TRBV4-1 with TRBJ1-2, with D uncertain. The germline V gene encodes CDR1 MGHRA and CDR2 YSYEKL. The germline V and J ends were trimmed by 0 bases and 5 bases, with 13 bases remaining between them. The CDR3 extends over 15 amino acids.

J is TRBJ2-2 and V is TRBV30; 8 nucleotides agree with TRBD1. Trimming removed 5 bases from V and 1 base from J; junction bases left unmatched: 3. CDR3 length: 14 amino acids. CDR1 and CDR2 (germline): GTSNPN, SVGIG (reference sequence). CDR3: CAWGTGKNTGELFF. As DNA, the CDR3 is TGTGCCTGGGGGACAGGAAAGAACACCGGGGAGCTGTTTTTT.

This sequence joins TRBV7-9 and TRBJ1-1; 9 bases match TRBD1. The CDR3 consists of 15 residues. Trimming at V came to 2 bases and at J to 4 bases, leaving 5 bases not matched to a gene. In germline, CDR1 is SEHNR, CDR2 FQNEAQ (reference sequence). Here the CDR3 reads CASSLKQGAPTEAFF. DNA of the CDR3: TGTGCCAGCAGCTTAAAACAGGGGGCCCCCACTGAAGCTTTCTTT.

The chain uses TRBV20-1 and TRBJ2-1; 8 positions agree with TRBD2. V shed 3 bases, J shed 6 bases, and the junction held 10 bases outside the gene matches. The CDR3 is 15 amino acids. Germline CDR1 DFQATT, CDR2 SNEGSKA (reference sequence). In DNA, the CDR3 is TGCAGTGCTAGTACAGGGACTAGTGTTCCCAATGAGCAGTTCTTC. As protein: CSASTGTSVPNEQFF.

The gene calls are TRBV3-1 (or the pseudogene TRBV3-2) and TRBJ2-1; tentative D call: TRBD2 (6 bases). Germline V gives CDR1 LGHDT, CDR2 YNNKEL (reference sequence). Trimming took off 1 base at V and 9 bases at J, with 7 bases between the two ends. The length of the CDR3 is 12 residues. DNA for the CDR3: TGTGCCAGCAGCCAAGCGGGAGTTGAGCAGTTCTTC. This codes for CASSQAGVEQFF.

The chain recombines TRBV7-3 with TRBJ2-3; D unresolved. V lost 3 bases to trimming and J lost 1 base, with 2 bases between them. The germline gives CDR1 SGHTA, CDR2 FQGTGA. This CDR3 region has 12 residues. Here the CDR3 DNA reads TGTGCCAGCAGCTTCGGCACAGATACGCAGTATTTT. It yields the protein CASSFGTDTQYF.

The V and J genes are TRBV30 and TRBJ1-6; D ambiguous. V gave up 1 base and J gave up 5 bases, with 6 bases separating them. CDR3 length: 13 amino acids. Germline V gene lookup returns CDR1 GTSNPN and CDR2 SVGIG (reference sequence). The CDR3 DNA follows: TGTGCCTGGAGTGGGCAGAATAATTCACCCCTCCACTTT. It specifies CAWSGQNNSPLHF.

This clone was detected only a few times. The V and J genes are TRBV6-5 and TRBJ1-3, with TRBD1 identical over 7 bases. CDR1 and CDR2 (germline): MNHEY, SVGAGI. This CDR3 is built from 15 residues. V lost 6 bases, J lost 3 bases, and 8 bases stayed unmatched. CDR3 in amino acids: CASRRTGEGGNTIYF. CDR3 nucleotide sequence: TGTGCCAGCAGGAGGACAGGAGAGGGTGGAAACACCATATATTTT.

As DNA, the CDR3 is TGTGCCAGTAGTGTACAGGGGTCTTGGAATGAGCAGTTCTTC. Amino acid sequence: CASSVQGSWNEQFF. The V and J genes are TRBV19 and TRBJ2-1; 7 bases agree with TRBD1. V dropped 5 bases and J dropped 7; count of bases not matched to a gene: 8. Germline lookup yields CDR1 LNHDA and CDR2 SQIVND (reference sequence). There are 14 residues in the CDR3.

In DNA form, the CDR3 reads TGTGCCAGCAGTGTGCAGATGAACACCGGGGAGCTGTTTTTT. The encoded protein is CASSVQMNTGELFF. The chain links TRBV6-4 to TRBJ2-2; no reliable D call. Trimming shortened V by 4 bases and J by 1 base, and 7 bases separated the two germline ends. Germline V lookup: CDR1 MRHNA, CDR2 SNTAGT. The CDR3 loop spans 14 amino acids.

The genes are TRBV7-3 and TRBJ2-5; 9 bases are shared with TRBD1. Looked up from germline, CDR1 is SGHTA and CDR2 is FQGTGA. There are 14 residues in the CDR3. The trim removed 4 bases at V and 4 bases at J, leaving 4 bases unmatched. The CDR3 DNA reads TGTGCCAGCAGCTCGACAGGGGGACGAGAGACCCAGTACTTC. It codes for CASSSTGGRETQYF.

This clone came up a few times. The CDR3: CASSLSRDSPSYTF. Here the CDR3 DNA reads TGTGCCAGCAGTTTATCCCGAGACAGTCCTAGCTACACCTTC. This rearrangement joins TRBV27 to TRBJ1-2; a weak D match, TRBD1 (5 bases). CDR1 MNHEY and CDR2 SMNVEV come from the germline V gene (reference sequence). CDR3 size: 14 residues. With 0 bases removed from V and 9 bases from J, the gap between germline ends came to 14 bases.